This T cell receptor beta chain emerged from a study of shared clonotypes between healthy human individuals. CDR1 SGHKS and CDR2 YYEKEE come from the germline V gene (reference sequence). V was shortened by 0 bases and J by 0 bases, with 7 bases between the two germline ends. This CDR3 has 15 residues. The data were produced by immunoSEQ multiplex PCR, yet TCRdb's version contains in-frame clones alone and is incomplete. Of over 1.5 million clones listed, approximately 98% were seen once; the top ten hold around 0.45%. This sequence originates from a man aged 30 to 45 in good health. Sequencing used naive CD4+ T cells sorted from blood. Subset indicated: CD45RA+ positively selected. The gene calls are TRBV5-5 and TRBJ2-4; D gene ambiguous. The chain's CDR3 is CASSLGLLAKNIQYF. The CDR3 DNA reads as TGTGCCAGCAGCTTGGGGCTACTAGCCAAAAACATTCAGTACTTC.